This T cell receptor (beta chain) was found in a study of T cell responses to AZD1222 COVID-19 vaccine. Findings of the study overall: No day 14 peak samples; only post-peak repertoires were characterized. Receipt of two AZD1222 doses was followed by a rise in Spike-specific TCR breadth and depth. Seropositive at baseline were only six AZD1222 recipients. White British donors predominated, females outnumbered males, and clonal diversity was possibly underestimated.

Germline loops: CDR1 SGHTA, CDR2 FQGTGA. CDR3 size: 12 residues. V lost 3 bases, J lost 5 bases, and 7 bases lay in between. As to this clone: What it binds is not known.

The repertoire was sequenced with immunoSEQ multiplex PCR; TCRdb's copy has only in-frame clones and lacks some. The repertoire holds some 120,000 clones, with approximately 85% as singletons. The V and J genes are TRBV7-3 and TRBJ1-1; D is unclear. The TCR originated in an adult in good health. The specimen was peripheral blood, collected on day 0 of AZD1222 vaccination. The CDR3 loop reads CASSLGPTEAFF. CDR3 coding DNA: TGTGCCAGCAGCTTGGGCCCTACTGAAGCTTTCTTT.